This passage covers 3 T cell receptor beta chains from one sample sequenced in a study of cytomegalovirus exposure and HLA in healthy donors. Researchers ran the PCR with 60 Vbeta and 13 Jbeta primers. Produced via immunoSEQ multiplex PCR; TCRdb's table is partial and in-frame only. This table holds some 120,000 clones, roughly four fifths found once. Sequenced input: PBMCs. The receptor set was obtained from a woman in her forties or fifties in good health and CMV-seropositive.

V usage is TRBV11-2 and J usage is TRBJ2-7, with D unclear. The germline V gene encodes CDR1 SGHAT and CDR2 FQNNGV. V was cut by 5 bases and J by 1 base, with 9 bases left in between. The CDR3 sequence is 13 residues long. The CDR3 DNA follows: TGTGCCAGCAGCCTTGGGCCGTCCTACGAGCAGTACTTC. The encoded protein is CASSLGPSYEQYF. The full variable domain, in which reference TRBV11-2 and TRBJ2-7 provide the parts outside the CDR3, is EAGVAQSPRYKIIEKRQSVAFWCNPISGHATLYWYQQILGQGPKLLIQFQNNGVVDDSQLPKDRFSAERLKGVDSTLKIQPAKLEDSAVYLCASSLGPSYEQYFGPGTRLTVT.

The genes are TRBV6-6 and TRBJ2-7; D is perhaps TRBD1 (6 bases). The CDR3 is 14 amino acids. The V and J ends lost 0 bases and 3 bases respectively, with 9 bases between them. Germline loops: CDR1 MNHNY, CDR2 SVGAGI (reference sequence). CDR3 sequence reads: CASSYSRGIYEQYF. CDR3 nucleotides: TGTGCCAGCAGTTACTCCAGGGGAATCTACGAGCAGTACTTC.

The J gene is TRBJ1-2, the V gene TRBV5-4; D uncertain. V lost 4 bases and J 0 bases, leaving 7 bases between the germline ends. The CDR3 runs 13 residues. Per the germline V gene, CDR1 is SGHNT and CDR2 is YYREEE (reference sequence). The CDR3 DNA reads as TGTGCCAGCAGCCGAACTGCTAACTATGGCTACACCTTC. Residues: CASSRTANYGYTF.